One sample yielded the 6 T cell receptor beta chains listed below, sequenced in a study of cytomegalovirus exposure and HLA in healthy donors. The primer mix had 60 Vbeta and 13 Jbeta primers. Some clones are missing from TCRdb's copy, which holds only in-frame ones; the method was immunoSEQ multiplex PCR. The repertoire includes more than 100,000 clones, just over 65% of them detected once, and approximately 1.4% sits in the top ten. The specimen sequenced was PBMCs. The receptors were gathered from a man between 18 and 35 years old in good health and CMV-seronegative.

The chain couples TRBV10-3 to TRBJ1-4, with TRBD1 matching over 10 bases. Trimming at V came to 5 bases and at J to 5 bases, leaving 2 bases not matched to a gene. The CDR3 length is 14 residues. Germline loops: CDR1 ENHRY, CDR2 SYGVKD. CDR3 protein: CAISPGQGNEKLFF. CDR3 DNA sequence: TGTGCCATCAGTCCGGGACAGGGGAATGAAAAACTGTTTTTT.

The V gene is TRBV15, the J gene TRBJ2-2; D perhaps matches TRBD1 (5 bases). Germline CDR1 and CDR2: LNHNV and YYDKDF (reference sequence). V was pared by 0 bases and J by 2 bases, with 10 bases between. The CDR3 loop spans 16 amino acids. In nucleotides, the CDR3 is TGTGCCACCAGCAGAGATTCCCAGGGTAACACCGGGGAGCTGTTTTTT. It yields the protein CATSRDSQGNTGELFF.

The rearrangement uses TRBV18 and TRBJ2-5, with D tentatively TRBD1 (5 bases). V was clipped by 0 bases and J by 6 bases, with 5 bases between them. Germline lookup yields CDR1 KGHSH and CDR2 LQKENI. The CDR3 length is 12 residues. The CDR3 here is CASSPPGQTQYF. CDR3 DNA: TGTGCCAGCTCACCACCGGGGCAGACCCAGTACTTC.

The gene calls are TRBV27 and TRBJ1-2; TRBD1 aligns across 9 bases. Germline CDR1 reads MNHEY; CDR2 reads SMNVEV (reference sequence). CDR3 length: 15 residues. With 3 bases clipped from V and 5 bases from J, the junction kept 7 bases outside the gene matches. CDR3 coding DNA: TGTGCCAGCAGTTTCACAGGGGGCCTACCTTATGGCTACACCTTC. Amino acids: CASSFTGGLPYGYTF.

The rearrangement links TRBV30 to TRBJ2-1; D remains unclear. Trimming removed 3 bases from V and 9 bases from J, with 9 bases in between. The CDR3 totals 11 residues. The germline gives CDR1 GTSNPN, CDR2 SVGIG (reference sequence). CDR3 loop: CAWRAGCEQFF. CDR3 coding DNA: TGTGCCTGGAGGGCAGGATGTGAGCAGTTCTTC.

This clone was picked up a small number of times. The chain joins TRBV7-3 to TRBJ2-7; 9 positions match TRBD1. Germline CDR1 is SGHTA and CDR2 is FQGTGA. The CDR3 extends over 18 amino acids. Trimming took 5 bases from V and 3 from J; bases not matched to a gene: 17. The CDR3 nucleotides read TGTGCCAGCAGCGTATGCTGGACAGGGGCCCCTGAGGGCTACGAGCAGTACTTC. Protein product: CASSVCWTGAPEGYEQYF.